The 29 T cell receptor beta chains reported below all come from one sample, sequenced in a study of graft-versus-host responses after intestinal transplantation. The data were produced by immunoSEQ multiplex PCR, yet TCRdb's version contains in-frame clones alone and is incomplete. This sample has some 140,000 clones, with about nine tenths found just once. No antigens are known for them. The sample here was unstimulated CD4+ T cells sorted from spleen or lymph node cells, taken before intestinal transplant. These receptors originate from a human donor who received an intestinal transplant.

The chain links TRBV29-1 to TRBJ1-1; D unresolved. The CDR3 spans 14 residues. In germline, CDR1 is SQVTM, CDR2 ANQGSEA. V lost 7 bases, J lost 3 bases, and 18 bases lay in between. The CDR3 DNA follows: TGCAGCGCGAATAAAGGCAGTCGAGACACTGAAGCTTTCTTT. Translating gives CSANKGSRDTEAFF. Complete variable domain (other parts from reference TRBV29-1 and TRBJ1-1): SAVISQKPSRDICQRGTSLTIQCQVDSQVTMMFWYRQQPGQSLTLIATANQGSEATYESGFVIDKFPISRPNLTFSTLTVSNMSPEDSSIYLCSANKGSRDTEAFFGQGTRLTVV.

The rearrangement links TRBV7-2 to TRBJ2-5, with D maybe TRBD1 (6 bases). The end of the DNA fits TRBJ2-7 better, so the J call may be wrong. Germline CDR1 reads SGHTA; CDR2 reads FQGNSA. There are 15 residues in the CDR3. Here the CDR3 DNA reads TGTGCCAGCAGTCCCCCCCCGGCAGGGGCCTACGAGCAGTACTTC. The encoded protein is CASSPPPAGAYEQYF.

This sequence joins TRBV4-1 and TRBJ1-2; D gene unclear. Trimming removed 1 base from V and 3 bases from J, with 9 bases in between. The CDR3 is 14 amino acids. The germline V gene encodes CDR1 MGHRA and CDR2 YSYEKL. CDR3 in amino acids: CASSQGLGHYGYTF. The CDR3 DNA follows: TGCGCCAGCAGCCAAGGTTTAGGCCACTATGGCTACACCTTC.

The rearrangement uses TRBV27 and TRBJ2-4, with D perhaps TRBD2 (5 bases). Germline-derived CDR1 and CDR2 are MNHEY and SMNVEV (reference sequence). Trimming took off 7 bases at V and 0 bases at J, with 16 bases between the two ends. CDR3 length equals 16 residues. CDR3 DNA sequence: TGTGCCAGCACCCCATCCCCCGGGGTAGCCAAAAACATTCAGTACTTC. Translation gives CASTPSPGVAKNIQYF.

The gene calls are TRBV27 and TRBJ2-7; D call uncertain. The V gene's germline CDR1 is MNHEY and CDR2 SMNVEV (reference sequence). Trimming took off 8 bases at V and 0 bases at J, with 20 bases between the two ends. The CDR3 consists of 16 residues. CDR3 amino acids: CASRSARRAVSYEQYF. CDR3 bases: TGTGCCAGCCGGTCCGCCCGACGGGCAGTCTCCTACGAGCAGTACTTC.

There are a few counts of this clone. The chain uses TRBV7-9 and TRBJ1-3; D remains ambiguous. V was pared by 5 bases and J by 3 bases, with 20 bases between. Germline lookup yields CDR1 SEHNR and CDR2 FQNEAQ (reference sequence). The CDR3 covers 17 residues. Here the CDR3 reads CASSRGTAASYGNTIYF. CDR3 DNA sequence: TGTGCCAGCAGCCGAGGTACAGCCGCTTCCTATGGAAACACCATATATTTT.

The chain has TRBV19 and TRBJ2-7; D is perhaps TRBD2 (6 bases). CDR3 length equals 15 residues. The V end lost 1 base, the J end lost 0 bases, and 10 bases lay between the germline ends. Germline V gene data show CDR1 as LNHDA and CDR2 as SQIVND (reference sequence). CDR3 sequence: CASSIARGFSYEQYF. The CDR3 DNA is TGTGCCAGTAGTATAGCGCGGGGATTCTCCTACGAGCAGTACTTC. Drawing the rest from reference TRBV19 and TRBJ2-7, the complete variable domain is DGGITQSPKYLFRKEGQNVTLSCEQNLNHDAMYWYRQDPGQGLRLIYYSQIVNDFQKGDIAEGYSVSREKKESFPLTVTSAQKNPTAFYLCASSIARGFSYEQYFGPGTRLTVT.

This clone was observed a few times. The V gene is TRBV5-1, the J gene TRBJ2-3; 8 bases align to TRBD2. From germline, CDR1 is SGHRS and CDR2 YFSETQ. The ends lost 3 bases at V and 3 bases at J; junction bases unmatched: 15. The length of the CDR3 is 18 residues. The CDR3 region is CASSWGRSGRSETDTQYF. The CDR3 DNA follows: TGCGCCAGCAGCTGGGGACGGAGCGGGAGAAGTGAGACAGATACGCAGTATTTT. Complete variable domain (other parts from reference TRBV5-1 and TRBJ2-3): KAGVTQTPRYLIKTRGQQVTLSCSPISGHRSVSWYQQTPGQGLQFLFEYFSETQRNKGNFPGRFSGRQFSNSRSEMNVSTLELGDSALYLCASSWGRSGRSETDTQYFGPGTRLTVL.

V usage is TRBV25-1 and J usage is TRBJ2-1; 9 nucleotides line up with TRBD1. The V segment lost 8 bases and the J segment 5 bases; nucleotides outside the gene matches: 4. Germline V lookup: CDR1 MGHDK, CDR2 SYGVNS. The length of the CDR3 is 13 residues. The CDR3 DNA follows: TGTGCCAGCTGGGGGACAGGGAACAATGAGCAGTTCTTC. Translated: CASWGTGNNEQFF.

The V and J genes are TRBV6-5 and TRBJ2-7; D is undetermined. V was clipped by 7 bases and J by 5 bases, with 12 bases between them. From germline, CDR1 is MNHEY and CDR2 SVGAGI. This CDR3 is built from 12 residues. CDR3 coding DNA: TGTGCCAGCATCCTATGGCCAAACGAGCAGTACTTC. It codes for CASILWPNEQYF.

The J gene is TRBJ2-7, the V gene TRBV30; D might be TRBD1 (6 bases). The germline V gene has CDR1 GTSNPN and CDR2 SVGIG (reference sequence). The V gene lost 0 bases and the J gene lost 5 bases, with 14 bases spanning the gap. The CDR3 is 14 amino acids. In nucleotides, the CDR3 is TGTGCCTGGAGTGTGGGCAGGGGTAGAAACGAGCAGTACTTC. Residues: CAWSVGRGRNEQYF.

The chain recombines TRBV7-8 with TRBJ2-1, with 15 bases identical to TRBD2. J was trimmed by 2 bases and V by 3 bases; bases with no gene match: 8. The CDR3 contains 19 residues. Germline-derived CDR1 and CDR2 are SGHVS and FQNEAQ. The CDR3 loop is CASSFGLAGGVATYNEQFF. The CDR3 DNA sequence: TGTGCCAGCAGCTTCGGACTAGCGGGAGGGGTAGCGACCTACAATGAGCAGTTCTTC.

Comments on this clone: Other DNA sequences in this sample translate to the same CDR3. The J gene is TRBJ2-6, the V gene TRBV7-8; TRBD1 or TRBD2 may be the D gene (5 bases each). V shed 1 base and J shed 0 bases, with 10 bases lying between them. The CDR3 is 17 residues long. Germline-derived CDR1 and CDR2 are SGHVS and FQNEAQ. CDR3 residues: CASSLGGTVSGANVLTF. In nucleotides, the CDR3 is TGTGCCAGCAGCTTAGGAGGGACCGTCTCTGGGGCCAACGTCCTGACTTTC.

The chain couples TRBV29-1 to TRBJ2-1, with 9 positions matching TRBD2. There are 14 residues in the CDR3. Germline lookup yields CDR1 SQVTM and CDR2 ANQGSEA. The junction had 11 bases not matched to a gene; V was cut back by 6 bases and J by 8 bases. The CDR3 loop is CSVRGGLANDEQFF. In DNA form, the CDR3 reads TGCAGCGTGCGCGGGGGACTAGCCAACGATGAGCAGTTCTTC.

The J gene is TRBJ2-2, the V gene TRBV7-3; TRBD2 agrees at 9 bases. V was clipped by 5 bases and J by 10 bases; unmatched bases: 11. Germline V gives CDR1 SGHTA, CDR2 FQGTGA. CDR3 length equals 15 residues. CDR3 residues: CASSQRTSASEELFF. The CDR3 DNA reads TGTGCCAGCAGCCAAAGGACTAGCGCTAGCGAGGAGCTGTTTTTT.

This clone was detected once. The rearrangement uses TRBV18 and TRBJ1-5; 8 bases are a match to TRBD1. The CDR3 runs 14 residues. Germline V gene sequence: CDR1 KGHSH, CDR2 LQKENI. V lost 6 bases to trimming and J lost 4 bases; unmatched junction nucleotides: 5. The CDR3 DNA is TGTGCCAGCTCGCCGGGACAGGCGAATCAGCCCCAGCATTTT. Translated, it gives CASSPGQANQPQHF.

The CDR3 reads CASSMDRGGEAFF. CDR3 bases: TGCGCCAGCAGCATGGACAGGGGCGGTGAAGCTTTCTTT. The rearrangement links TRBV5-1 to TRBJ1-1; 9 bases are shared with TRBD1. V was clipped by 4 bases and J by 7 bases; unmatched bases: 5. Germline values: CDR1 SGHRS, CDR2 YFSETQ. The CDR3 is 13 amino acids.

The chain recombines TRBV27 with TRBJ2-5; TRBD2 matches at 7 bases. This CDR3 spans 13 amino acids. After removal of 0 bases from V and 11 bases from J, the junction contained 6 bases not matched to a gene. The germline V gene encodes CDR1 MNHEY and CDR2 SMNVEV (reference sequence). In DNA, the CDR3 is TGTGCCAGCAGTTTATCCGACCGGGGGGAGCAGTACTTC. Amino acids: CASSLSDRGEQYF.

The CDR3 region is CASSPYGTGGARETQYF. The CDR3, as DNA: TGTGCCAGCAGTCCGTACGGGACAGGGGGCGCGAGGGAGACCCAGTACTTC. This sequence joins TRBV25-1 and TRBJ2-5; TRBD1 aligns across 12 bases. Germline V gene lookup returns CDR1 MGHDK and CDR2 SYGVNS. The CDR3 spans 17 residues. The ends lost 5 bases at V and 5 bases at J; junction bases unmatched: 12.

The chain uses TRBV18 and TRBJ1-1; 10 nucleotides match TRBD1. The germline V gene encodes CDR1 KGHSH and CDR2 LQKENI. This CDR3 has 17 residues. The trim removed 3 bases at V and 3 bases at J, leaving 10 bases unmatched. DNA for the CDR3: TGTGCCAGCTCACCGCTTCTCCCGGGACAGGGGTACACTGAAGCTTTCTTT. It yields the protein CASSPLLPGQGYTEAFF.

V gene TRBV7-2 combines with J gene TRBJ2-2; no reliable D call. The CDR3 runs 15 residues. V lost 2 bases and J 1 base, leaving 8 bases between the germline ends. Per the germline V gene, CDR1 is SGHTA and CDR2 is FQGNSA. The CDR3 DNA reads TGTGCCAGCAGCTTATTCCGGATGAACACCGGGGAGCTGTTTTTT. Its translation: CASSLFRMNTGELFF.

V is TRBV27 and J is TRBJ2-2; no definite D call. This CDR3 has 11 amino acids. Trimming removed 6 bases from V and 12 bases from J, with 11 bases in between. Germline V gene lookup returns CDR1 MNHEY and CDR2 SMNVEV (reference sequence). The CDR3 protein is CASRQPDQLFF. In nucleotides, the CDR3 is TGTGCCAGCAGGCAACCCGACCAGCTGTTTTTT.

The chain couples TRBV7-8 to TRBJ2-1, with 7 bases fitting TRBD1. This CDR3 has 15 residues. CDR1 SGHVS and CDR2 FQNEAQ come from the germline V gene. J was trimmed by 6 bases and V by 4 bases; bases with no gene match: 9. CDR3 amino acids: CASSSYDRVGNEQFF. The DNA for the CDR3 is TGTGCCAGCAGCTCCTATGACAGGGTAGGCAATGAGCAGTTCTTC.

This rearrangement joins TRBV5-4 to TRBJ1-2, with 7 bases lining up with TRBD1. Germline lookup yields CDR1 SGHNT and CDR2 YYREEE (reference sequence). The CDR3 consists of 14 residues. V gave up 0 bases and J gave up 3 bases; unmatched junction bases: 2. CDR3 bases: TGTGCCAGCAGCTTGGAGGGACAGCACTATGGCTACACCTTC. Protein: CASSLEGQHYGYTF.

The CDR3 spells CASSSQGDEQYF. The CDR3 nucleotides are TGTGCCAGCAGTAGCCAAGGGGACGAGCAGTACTTC. The chain uses TRBV6-1 and TRBJ2-5, with a tentative D call TRBD1 (5 bases). Matching the DNA end better, TRBJ2-7 makes the J call doubtful. The germline gives CDR1 MNHNS, CDR2 SASEGT. The CDR3 runs 12 residues.

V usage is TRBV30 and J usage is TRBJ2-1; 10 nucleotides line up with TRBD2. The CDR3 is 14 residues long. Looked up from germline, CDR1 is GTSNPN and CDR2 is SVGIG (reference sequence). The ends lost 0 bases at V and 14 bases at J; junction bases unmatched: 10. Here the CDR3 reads CAWSVIAGGPLEFF. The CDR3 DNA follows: TGTGCCTGGAGTGTAATAGCGGGAGGCCCTTTGGAGTTCTTC.

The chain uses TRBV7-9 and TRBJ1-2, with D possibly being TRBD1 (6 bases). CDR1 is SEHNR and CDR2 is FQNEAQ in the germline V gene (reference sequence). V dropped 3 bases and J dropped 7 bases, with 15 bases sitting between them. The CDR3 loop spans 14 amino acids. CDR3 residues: CASSFPTGSFGYTF. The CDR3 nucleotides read TGTGCCAGCAGCTTCCCCACAGGGTCCTTTGGCTACACCTTC.

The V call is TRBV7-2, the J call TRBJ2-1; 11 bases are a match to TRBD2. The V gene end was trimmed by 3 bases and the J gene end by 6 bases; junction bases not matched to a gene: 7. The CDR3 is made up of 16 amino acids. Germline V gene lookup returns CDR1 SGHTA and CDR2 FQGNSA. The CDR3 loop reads CASSLSLAGGANEQFF. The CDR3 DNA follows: TGTGCCAGCAGCTTGAGTCTAGCGGGAGGAGCCAATGAGCAGTTCTTC.

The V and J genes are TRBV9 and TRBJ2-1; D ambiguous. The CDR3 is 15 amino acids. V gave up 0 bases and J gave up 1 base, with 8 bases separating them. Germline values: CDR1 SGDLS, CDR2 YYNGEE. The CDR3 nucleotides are TGTGCCAGCAGCGTAGGGTTAGAGTCCTACAATGAGCAGTTCTTC. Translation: CASSVGLESYNEQFF.